The T cell receptor (beta chain) under discussion was sequenced for a study of T cell changes during pregnancy in multiple sclerosis. This clone was recorded once. The CDR3 is made up of 13 amino acids. Trimming stripped 3 bases from V and 7 bases from J, with 9 bases between. Germline-derived CDR1 and CDR2 are MGHRA and YSYEKL. Sequenced by immunoSEQ multiplex PCR; TCRdb stores in-frame clones only, minus some. There are some 28,000 clones in the sample; roughly 91% occur only once, and around 3.2% lies in the top ten. The TCR originated in a female donor in good health, enrolled as a control in a pregnancy study. This chain joins TRBV4-1 and TRBJ1-4, with a possible D match to TRBD1 (5 bases). The sequences come from CD4+ T cells from peripheral blood mononuclear cells, collected in the first trimester of pregnancy. DNA for the CDR3: TGCGCCAGCAGCCAGGCGACAGTTGAAAAACTGTTTTTT. It translates to CASSQATVEKLFF.